Listed below are T cell receptor beta chains from one sample, sequenced in a study of identical twins. TCRdb re-analysed the 5' RACE reads in MiXCR, keeping a single row per CDR3 protein. The table has a few hundred thousand distinct CDR3 sequences, around 9.6% seen once. Separately, the same data were catalogued under a study of yellow fever vaccine responses in identical twins.

The sample was PBMCs. The receptors stem from a young woman in good health. CDR3s include the opening cysteine and the closing phenylalanine or tryptophan.

cdr3_aa: CASRSSGGDEQFF
v_call: TRBV6-1
j_call: TRBJ2-1

cdr3_aa: CSATLAGSEQFF
v_call: TRBV20-1
j_call: TRBJ2-1

cdr3_aa: CASSRDRQGPGELFF
v_call: TRBV5-1
j_call: TRBJ2-2

cdr3_aa: CASSLEGGRETQYF
v_call: TRBV5-1
j_call: TRBJ2-5

cdr3_aa: CASSERTGLRSPLHF
v_call: TRBV3-1
j_call: TRBJ1-6

cdr3_aa: CASSPQLAGGPLTQYF
v_call: TRBV12-3/TRBV12-4
j_call: TRBJ2-3

cdr3_aa: CASTQDHNQETQYF
v_call: TRBV5-1
j_call: TRBJ2-5

cdr3_aa: CASSQDAGNTEAFF
v_call: TRBV4-3
j_call: TRBJ1-1

cdr3_aa: CASSLQGDVYGYTF
v_call: TRBV12-3/TRBV12-4
j_call: TRBJ1-2

cdr3_aa: CASSPLRQGMNTEAFF
v_call: TRBV18
j_call: TRBJ1-1

cdr3_aa: CASRARDFGDTQYF
v_call: TRBV2
j_call: TRBJ2-3

cdr3_aa: CASSQERLVGEQYF
v_call: TRBV4-3
j_call: TRBJ2-7

cdr3_aa: CASSVTRELTTEAFF
v_call: TRBV2
j_call: TRBJ1-1

cdr3_aa: CASSFDNRDTQYF
v_call: TRBV7-2
j_call: TRBJ2-3

cdr3_aa: CASRAGTAYSGANVLTF
v_call: TRBV5-1
j_call: TRBJ2-6